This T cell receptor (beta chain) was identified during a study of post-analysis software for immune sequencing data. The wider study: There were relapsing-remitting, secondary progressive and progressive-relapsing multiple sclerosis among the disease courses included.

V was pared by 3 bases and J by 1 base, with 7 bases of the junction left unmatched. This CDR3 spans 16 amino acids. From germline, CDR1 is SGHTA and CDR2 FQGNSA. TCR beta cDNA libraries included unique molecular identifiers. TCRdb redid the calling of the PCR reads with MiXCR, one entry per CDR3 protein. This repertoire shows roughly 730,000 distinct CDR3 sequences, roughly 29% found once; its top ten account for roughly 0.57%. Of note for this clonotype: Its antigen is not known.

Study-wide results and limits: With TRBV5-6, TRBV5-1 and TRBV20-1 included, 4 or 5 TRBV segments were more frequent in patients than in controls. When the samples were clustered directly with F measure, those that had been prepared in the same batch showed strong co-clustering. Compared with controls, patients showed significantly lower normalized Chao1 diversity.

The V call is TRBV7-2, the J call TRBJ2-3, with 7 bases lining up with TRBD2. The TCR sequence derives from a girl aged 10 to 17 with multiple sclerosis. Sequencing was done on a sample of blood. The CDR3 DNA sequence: TGTGCCAGCAGCTTTGATTCCCGGGAGGGCACAGATACGCAGTATTTT. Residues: CASSFDSREGTDTQYF. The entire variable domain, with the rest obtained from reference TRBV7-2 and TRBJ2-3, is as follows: GAGVSQSPSNKVTEKGKDVELRCDPISGHTALYWYRQSLGQGLEFLIYFQGNSAPDKSGLPSDRFSAERTGGSVSTLTIQRTQQEDSAVYLCASSFDSREGTDTQYFGPGTRLTVL.